The T cell receptor beta chain described here comes from a study of CD8+ T cells in alopecia areata. Overall study: Dosing with tofacitinib proceeded for 6 to 18 months, followed by 6 months off drug.

Germline values: CDR1 SGHTA, CDR2 FQGNSA. V was clipped by 5 bases and J by 4 bases, with 16 bases between them. This CDR3 is 15 amino acids long. Treatment described: oral pan-JAK inhibitor, 5-10 mg twice daily. cDNA reverse transcribed from extracted RNA served as the sequencing template. Clones were sequenced by immunoSEQ multiplex PCR, and TCRdb holds only the in-frame ones, with some missing. The data contain a few hundred thousand clones, roughly 60% of them singletons. The sample in question was CD4+ T cells sorted from blood, obtained at approximately week 51, from a patient treated with tofacitinib. This sequence originates from a human donor with alopecia areata. The chain uses TRBV7-2 and TRBJ2-3; D not certain. The CDR3 nucleotides are TGTGCCAGCAGCCGTTTTGCGGACGTGTCAGATACGCAGTATTTT. It codes for CASSRFADVSDTQYF. Full variable domain (outside the CDR3, taken from reference TRBV7-2 and TRBJ2-3): GAGVSQSPSNKVTEKGKDVELRCDPISGHTALYWYRQSLGQGLEFLIYFQGNSAPDKSGLPSDRFSAERTGGSVSTLTIQRTQQEDSAVYLCASSRFADVSDTQYFGPGTRLTVL.